Presented here are 22 T cell receptor beta chains from one specimen sequenced in a study of T cells after yellow fever vaccination. Each CDR3 protein is one row after TCRdb ran MiXCR on the 5' RACE reads. Here the sample spans approximately 300,000 distinct CDR3 sequences, 6.8% being singletons. The sequencing used PBMCs, collected 45 days after the first yellow fever vaccination. The receptors originated from a man younger than 35 who received the YFV17D yellow fever vaccine.

This chain links TRBV3-1 with TRBJ2-3, with unresolved D. CDR3 length equals 13 residues. Looked up from germline, CDR1 is LGHDT and CDR2 is YNNKEL (reference sequence). V shed 4 bases and J shed 2 bases, with 7 bases lying between them. The CDR3 coding sequence is TGTGCCAGCAGCCGTCGCTTCACAGATACGCAGTATTTT. This codes for CASSRRFTDTQYF.

This clonotype turned up a few times. The junction departs from the called germline gene at one end, perhaps through a read error. The CDR3 DNA sequence: TGTGCCAGCAGCGAAGTAGCGGAACAAGAGACCCAGTACTTC. It encodes CASSEVAEQETQYF. The rearrangement links TRBV6-1 to TRBJ2-5, with D possibly matching TRBD2 (6 bases). Germline V CDR1 and CDR2: MNHNS, SASEGT. The CDR3 is made up of 14 amino acids.

The J gene is TRBJ2-2, the V gene TRBV5-1, with a tentative D call TRBD2 (5 bases). This CDR3 has 17 amino acids. V was shortened by 1 base and J by 3 bases, with 16 bases between the two germline ends. Germline V lookup: CDR1 SGHRS, CDR2 YFSETQ. The CDR3 region is CASSLLAVGSHTGELFF. The CDR3 nucleotides read TGCGCCAGCAGCTTGCTAGCAGTCGGATCTCACACCGGGGAGCTGTTTTTT.

This chain links TRBV5-1 with TRBJ2-5, with TRBD1 matching over 7 bases. CDR3 size: 13 residues. Germline V gives CDR1 SGHRS, CDR2 YFSETQ. V trimming: 4 bases; J trimming: 4 bases; junction bases outside the gene matches: 4. The CDR3 loop is CASSADRAETQYF. The DNA of the CDR3 is TGCGCCAGCAGCGCAGACAGGGCAGAGACCCAGTACTTC.

In regard to this clonotype: One end of the junction varies from germline; a read error may be responsible. The chain links TRBV5-1 to TRBJ2-2, with 8 nucleotides matching TRBD2. CDR1 is SGHRS, CDR2 YFSETQ, per germline. The CDR3 length is 15 residues. CDR3 DNA: TGCGCCAGCAGCTCTACTAGCGGTTACACCAGGGAGCTGTTTTTT. Protein sequence: CASSSTSGYTRELFF.

This clonotype appeared a few times. The chain couples TRBV6-5 to TRBJ1-2, with unresolved D. V dropped 4 bases and J dropped 5 bases, with 8 bases sitting between them. The CDR3 has 12 amino acids. The V gene's germline CDR1 is MNHEY and CDR2 SVGAGI. CDR3 loop: CASSSNPYGYTF. The CDR3 DNA reads TGTGCCAGCAGTTCGAACCCGTATGGCTACACCTTC.

J is TRBJ2-3 and V is TRBV27, with D uncertain. The CDR3 contains 14 residues. The germline gives CDR1 MNHEY, CDR2 SMNVEV (reference sequence). V lost 2 bases and J 0 bases, leaving 6 bases between the germline ends. The CDR3 DNA reads TGTGCCAGCAGTTTACTTCCTAGCACAGATACGCAGTATTTT. It is translated as CASSLLPSTDTQYF.

The chain combines TRBV18 with TRBJ1-4, with D possibly being TRBD1 (6 bases). CDR3 length equals 17 residues. The germline V and J ends were trimmed by 5 bases and 4 bases, with 20 bases remaining between them. Germline-derived CDR1 and CDR2 are KGHSH and LQKENI. The CDR3 DNA reads as TGTGCCAGCTCAAGCCTGCCAGTACAGGGTGATAATGAAAAACTGTTTTTT. Protein sequence: CASSSLPVQGDNEKLFF.

CDR3 sequence: CASRAPGLAGVSYGTDTQYF. Written as DNA, the CDR3 is TGTGCCAGCAGGGCGCCGGGACTAGCGGGGGTGTCCTATGGCACAGATACGCAGTATTTT. The chain carries TRBV6-4 and TRBJ2-3; 14 nucleotides agree with TRBD2. The CDR3 spans 20 residues. J lost 1 base, V lost 6 bases, and 15 bases had no gene match. CDR1 is MRHNA, CDR2 SNTAGT, per germline.

This clonotype was observed a handful of times. The chain employs TRBV7-2 and TRBJ1-4; perhaps TRBD1 as D (5 bases). The CDR3 consists of 16 residues. Between the trimmed V and J ends, which lost 6 bases and 1 base, there was a span of 15 bases. Germline CDR1 SGHTA, CDR2 FQGNSA. The CDR3 DNA follows: TGTGCCAGCAGTTCTAGCCCGGGGCAAACTAATGAAAAACTGTTTTTT. Its protein product is CASSSSPGQTNEKLFF.

CDR3 DNA sequence: TGTGCCAGCAGCCAATTCGTCCGCGACGACTATGGCTACACCTTC. It encodes CASSQFVRDDYGYTF. This chain uses TRBV3-1 with TRBJ1-2; D is uncertain. This CDR3 comprises 15 residues. The V and J ends lost 2 bases and 3 bases respectively, with 13 bases between them. CDR1 is LGHDT and CDR2 is YNNKEL in the germline V gene (reference sequence).

This clonotype has only a few counts. The chain employs TRBV3-1 and TRBJ2-1; D not resolved. The germline V gene has CDR1 LGHDT and CDR2 YNNKEL (reference sequence). The CDR3 runs to 13 residues. V gave up 4 bases and J gave up 3 bases, with 7 bases separating them. As DNA, the CDR3 is TGTGCCAGCAGCCCTAGGTTCTACAATGAGCAGTTCTTC. Its protein product is CASSPRFYNEQFF.

The table lists this clonotype with a few counts. The V and J genes are TRBV7-8 and TRBJ1-5; no reliable D call. Germline CDR1 reads SGHVS; CDR2 reads FQNEAQ. The V end was cut by 2 bases, the J end by 8 bases, with 7 bases between. This CDR3 spans 12 amino acids. The CDR3 coding sequence is TGTGCCAGCAGCTTATCCCGGGAGCCCCAGCATTTT. Translating gives CASSLSREPQHF.

This clonotype was seen more than once but under ten times. The chain recombines TRBV12-3 or TRBV12-4 with TRBJ2-2; tentative D call: TRBD1 (7 bases). The V end was cut by 4 bases, the J end by 5 bases, with 14 bases between. The CDR3 contains 15 residues. The CDR3 DNA sequence: TGTGCCAGCAGTTCGGAGGGGGCGGCTACCGGGGAGCTGTTTTTT. This encodes CASSSEGAATGELFF.

This clonotype was observed a handful of times. V gene TRBV3-1 combines with J gene TRBJ2-7; 8 positions match TRBD2. The CDR3 is 13 residues long. V dropped 6 bases and J dropped 5; count of bases not matched to a gene: 6. Germline V gene sequence: CDR1 LGHDT, CDR2 YNNKEL (reference sequence). The CDR3 DNA reads TGTGCCAGCAGTCCAGCGGGGGAGAACGAGCAGTACGTC. Translation: CASSPAGENEQYV.

This clonotype occurred many times. V usage is TRBV20-1 and J usage is TRBJ2-1; D gene unclear. Trimming removed 5 bases from V and 0 bases from J, with 5 bases in between. CDR1 is DFQATT and CDR2 is SNEGSKA in the germline V gene (reference sequence). The CDR3 has 12 amino acids. This CDR3 reads CSAPSSYNEQFF. For the CDR3, the DNA is TGCAGTGCTCCCTCCTCCTACAATGAGCAGTTCTTC.

With regard to this clonotype: This may stem from a read error, because a much larger clone lies one nucleotide away. The chain recombines TRBV5-5 with TRBJ2-1; D is uncertain. This CDR3 region has 16 residues. Germline CDR1 SGHKS, CDR2 YYEKEE (reference sequence). In DNA, the CDR3 is TGTGCCAGCAGCTTGGCCCTCGATCTTCAAAGCAATGAGCAGTTGTTC. Translated: CASSLALDLQSNEQLF.

This clonotype came up a few times. The rearrangement links TRBV7-2 to TRBJ1-1, with D perhaps matching TRBD1 (6 bases). The CDR3 is 14 amino acids. Deletions cut 7 bases from V and 3 bases from J, with 15 bases between. Germline V CDR1 and CDR2: SGHTA, FQGNSA. The CDR3 nucleotides are TGTGCCAGCAACCACAGGGTTCGGGACACTGAAGCTTTCTTT. Translation gives CASNHRVRDTEAFF.

The V gene is TRBV28, the J gene TRBJ2-7; D unclear. Trimming cost V 4 bases and J 8 bases, with 15 bases left between them. This CDR3 has 13 amino acids. Germline CDR1 MDHEN, CDR2 SYDVKM. The CDR3 loop reads CASSSITLGQQYV. The CDR3 DNA is TGTGCCAGCAGTTCCATTACATTGGGCCAGCAGTACGTC.

This clonotype was detected many times. The chain combines TRBV11-2 with TRBJ2-7; maybe TRBD2 (5 bases). Trimming removed 4 bases from V and 7 bases from J, with 14 bases in between. Germline CDR1 is SGHAT and CDR2 is FQNNGV. The CDR3 totals 13 residues. For the CDR3, the DNA is TGTGCCAGCAGCTCGTCCGGGGTGGGAGAGCAGTACGTC. It codes for CASSSSGVGEQYV.

Only a few counts were recorded for this clonotype. CDR3 sequence reads: CSASKPTGNTEAFF. CDR3 nucleotides: TGCAGTGCCTCGAAGCCCACAGGCAACACTGAAGCTTTCTTT. The genes are TRBV20-1 and TRBJ1-1; a weak D match, TRBD1 (5 bases). Germline-derived CDR1 and CDR2 are DFQATT and SNEGSKA (reference sequence). V dropped 6 bases and J dropped 2 bases, with 16 bases sitting between them. The CDR3 is made up of 14 amino acids.

The chain couples TRBV12-3 or TRBV12-4 to TRBJ2-3; 8 bases are shared with TRBD2. V shed 7 bases, J shed 3 bases, and the junction held 9 bases outside the gene matches. The CDR3 has 15 residues. CDR3 amino acids: CASKINSGETDTQYF. The CDR3 DNA reads TGTGCCAGCAAGATTAATAGCGGGGAAACAGATACGCAGTATTTT.